These 11 T cell receptor beta chains originate from one sample sequenced in a study of beta chain features in type 1 diabetes. Sequenced material consisted of expressed TCRB transcripts (all of the isolated RNA was reverse transcribed). Method: immunoSEQ multiplex PCR; TCRdb's copy keeps in-frame clones and lacks some. The sample has roughly 500,000 clones, approximately 30% seen once. Sequencing was performed on naive CD4+ T cells from blood. Receptor source: a man aged 18 to 29 in good health.

CDR3: CASSQDLASGEETQYF. CDR3 coding DNA: TGTGCCAGCAGCCAAGATCTGGCTAGCGGGGAAGAGACCCAGTACTTC. The chain has TRBV4-2 and TRBJ2-5; TRBD2 agrees at 9 bases. The V and J ends lost 0 bases and 3 bases, in that order; junction bases with no gene match: 5. This CDR3 has 16 amino acids. Germline-derived CDR1 and CDR2 are LGHNA and YNFKEQ.

The chain employs TRBV2 and TRBJ2-5; no clear D gene. V lost 6 bases and J 5 bases, leaving 13 bases between the germline ends. From germline, CDR1 is SNHLY and CDR2 FYNNEI. CDR3 length equals 13 residues. The CDR3: CASSQTLGETQYF. In DNA, the CDR3 is TGTGCCAGCAGCCAGACGTTGGGGGAGACCCAGTACTTC.

This clone was counted a few times. The chain employs TRBV27 and TRBJ2-1, with D unresolved. Germline CDR1 reads MNHEY; CDR2 reads SMNVEV (reference sequence). CDR3 length: 15 amino acids. Between the trimmed V and J ends, which lost 3 bases and 3 bases, there was a span of 12 bases. The CDR3 DNA follows: TGTGCCAGCAGTTTGCGGCCGAACCTCTACAATGAGCAGTTCTTC. Amino acid sequence: CASSLRPNLYNEQFF.

The chain is built from TRBV9 and TRBJ2-3; TRBD1 is a possible D gene (5 bases). Trimming shortened V by 1 base and J by 6 bases, and 15 bases separated the two germline ends. The germline V gene encodes CDR1 SGDLS and CDR2 YYNGEE. CDR3 length equals 15 residues. The CDR3 sequence: CASSVSAGLFDTQYF. The CDR3 coding sequence is TGTGCCAGCAGCGTAAGTGCAGGGTTGTTTGATACGCAGTATTTT.

The chain links TRBV7-2 to TRBJ2-7; 10 bases line up with TRBD2. Germline CDR1 is SGHTA and CDR2 is FQGNSA. The CDR3 spans 13 residues. V gave up 6 bases and J gave up 2 bases; unmatched junction bases: 1. For the CDR3, the DNA is TGTGCCAGCAGAACTAGCGGGGCCTACGAGCAGTACTTC. Its translation: CASRTSGAYEQYF. The complete variable domain, with remaining parts taken from reference TRBV7-2 and TRBJ2-7, reads GAGVSQSPSNKVTEKGKDVELRCDPISGHTALYWYRQSLGQGLEFLIYFQGNSAPDKSGLPSDRFSAERTGGSVSTLTIQRTQQEDSAVYLCASRTSGAYEQYFGPGTRLTVT.

The chain recombines TRBV7-9 with TRBJ2-1; TRBD2 matches at 9 bases. V was pared by 2 bases and J by 5 bases, with 7 bases of the junction left unmatched. Looked up from germline, CDR1 is SEHNR and CDR2 is FQNEAQ (reference sequence). The CDR3 is 16 residues long. The CDR3 DNA sequence: TGTGCCAGCAGCTTAAGGATCCAGCGGGAGGACAATGAGCAGTTCTTC. This codes for CASSLRIQREDNEQFF. Full variable domain (remainder filled in from reference TRBV7-9 and TRBJ2-1): DTGVSQNPRHKITKRGQNVTFRCDPISEHNRLYWYRQTLGQGPEFLTYFQNEAQLEKSRLLSDRFSAERPKGSFSTLEIQRTEQGDSAMYLCASSLRIQREDNEQFFGPGTRLTVL.

The chain joins TRBV4-1 to TRBJ1-5; a weak D match, TRBD1 (5 bases). The V and J ends lost 0 bases and 2 bases respectively, with 17 bases between them. The germline CDR1 and CDR2 sequences are MGHRA and YSYEKL. The CDR3 is 18 amino acids. CDR3 in amino acids: CASSQDQFGGRGNQPQHF. The CDR3 DNA reads as TGCGCCAGCAGCCAAGATCAATTCGGGGGAAGGGGCAATCAGCCCCAGCATTTT.

Turning to this clone: This likely comes from a read error, as the CDR3 has no conserved phenylalanine or tryptophan at its end. The DNA is left out, because the CDR3 cannot be placed on it with certainty; the CDR3 is given as TCRdb lists it. V gene TRBV7-8 combines with J gene TRBJ2-7; the table names TRBD2, a call not compared with the DNA. The CDR3 adds up to 13 amino acids, both ends counted. Germline V gene sequence: CDR1 SGHVS, CDR2 FQNEAQ. Here the CDR3 reads CASSLAGDSNLFS.

This clone was counted a few times. The J gene is TRBJ1-1, the V gene TRBV20-1; D gene uncertain. The CDR3 has 10 amino acids. Between the trimmed V and J ends, which lost 6 bases and 12 bases, there was a span of 14 bases. Germline V CDR1 and CDR2: DFQATT, SNEGSKA (reference sequence). This chain's CDR3 is CSAGGTLPFF. The CDR3 DNA reads as TGCAGTGCAGGTGGTACCCTACCTTTCTTT.

The rearrangement uses TRBV7-2 and TRBJ1-2, with TRBD1 identical over 7 bases. In germline, CDR1 is SGHTA, CDR2 FQGNSA. J gave up 3 bases and V 1 base, and 8 bases lay outside the gene matches. The CDR3 spans 16 residues. The CDR3 nucleotides are TGTGCCAGCAGCTTAGGACTCGGGACAGAGTACTATGGCTACACCTTC. The encoded protein is CASSLGLGTEYYGYTF.

This clone was recorded a few times. The chain is built from TRBV29-1 and TRBJ1-2, with D possibly matching TRBD1 (6 bases). The V and J ends lost 4 bases and 2 bases respectively, with 11 bases between them. Germline values: CDR1 SQVTM, CDR2 ANQGSEA. The CDR3 spans 13 residues. CDR3 sequence reads: CSVGRGVNYGYTF. The CDR3 DNA reads as TGCAGCGTTGGCAGGGGCGTAAACTATGGCTACACCTTC.